The T cell receptor (beta chain) described here comes from a study of T-cell reconstitution after alpha-beta-depleted transplantation in children. This clonotype came up many times. A TCRbeta library incorporating unique molecular identifiers was prepared. TCRdb analysed the PCR reads with MiXCR anew, one entry per CDR3 protein. There are about 690,000 distinct CDR3 sequences in the sample; around 16% occur only once, and approximately 1% lies in the top ten. This CDR3 has 15 residues. Per germline, CDR1 MNHEY and CDR2 SVGAGI. Germline trimming cut 1 base from V and 6 bases from J; bases unmatched to any gene: 8.

This TCR was recovered from a human donor who donated a stem cell graft to a child with acute myeloid leukemia. The source was PBMCs from the stem cell graft donor, collected from the stem cell graft. V usage is TRBV6-5 and J usage is TRBJ1-2; TRBD1 matches at 7 bases. CDR3 bases: TGTGCCAGCAGTTACTTACGCCCGCAGGGGGATGGCTACACCTTC. As protein: CASSYLRPQGDGYTF.